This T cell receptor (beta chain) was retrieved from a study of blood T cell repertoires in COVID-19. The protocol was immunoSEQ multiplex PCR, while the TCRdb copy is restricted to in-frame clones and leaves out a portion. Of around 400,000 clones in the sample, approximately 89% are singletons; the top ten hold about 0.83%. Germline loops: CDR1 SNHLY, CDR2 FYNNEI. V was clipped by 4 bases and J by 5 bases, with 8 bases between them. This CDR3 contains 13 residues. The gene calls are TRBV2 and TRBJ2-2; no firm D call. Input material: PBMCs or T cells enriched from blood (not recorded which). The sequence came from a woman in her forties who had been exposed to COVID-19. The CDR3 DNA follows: TGTGCCAGCAGTGTGCGGCAGACCGGGGAGCTGTTTTTT. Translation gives CASSVRQTGELFF.